The TCR beta chain described here comes from a study of shared clonotypes between healthy human individuals (TCRdb year 2020). A note on the overall study: Three men and a couple of women, aged 18 to 49 years, made up the cohort. Blood TCR repertoires of a handful of healthy adults were deeply sequenced to estimate repertoire size and the extent of clonotype sharing between individuals. Per donor, three plates each were used for CD4 naive and CD4 memory, two for CD8 naive, and one for CD8 memory. To increase sequencing depth and limit assay-specific biases, TCR repertoire library preparation and sequencing were carried out by different laboratories using diverse techniques. Leukapheresis yielded between about 0.94 and 8.9 billion PBMCs per donor. Study-wide conclusions, independent of this receptor: Across a handful of donors, roughly 5.4% of naive CD4, roughly 3.4% of naive CD8, 2.3% of memory CD4, and approximately 0.4% of memory CD8 clonotypes were shared. Because the study included only a small number of donors, the genetic and exposure-history diversity represented was limited. Estimated clonotype richness was generally larger for naive than for memory subsets. Even with the large sequencing depth, rarefaction of the sorted-subset datasets indicated that sequencing was incomplete. Only blood was sampled, and tissue TCR repertoires likely differ from those in blood. Pairwise subsampling indicated that sequencing depth was expected to affect the degree of clonotype sharing among donors. Compared with non-shared clonotypes, the clonotypes found in all four sorted-subset donors had higher generation probabilities.

Using the deep immunoSEQ assay, TCR CDR3 regions were amplified from genomic DNA by multiplex PCR. For each cell subset, the extracted genomic DNA was distributed evenly across all wells of several immunoSEQ 96-well plates, and each plate served as one replicate. For sorted subsets, approximately 210 ng of genomic DNA, equivalent to around 31,000 T cell genomes, went into each replicate PCR. The purified libraries were quantified using a Qubit 3.0 fluorometer, sized with a Bioanalyzer 2100, and then quantified again using the KAPA Library Quantification kit. Every immunoSEQ 96-well plate was sequenced on a separate single-read 150-cycle Illumina NextSeq 550 flow cell. Under the source paper's analysis protocol: The immunoSEQ output contained only junctional sequences without quality scores, so filtering could not match that applied to full-length reads. Sequences were annotated with PyIR, a Python wrapper for IgBLAST v1.9, using IMGT germline references to assign V/J genes and CDR3. Reads were filtered out if the reads had weak V/J assignments (E-value above 1e-6), no CDR3, stop codons, out-of-frame junctions, or ambiguous translated residues. V3J clonotypes were defined by identical inferred V gene, J gene, and CDR3 amino acid sequence. Percentage overlap between repertoires was computed as shared unique clonotypes divided by the size of the smaller repertoire. Richness of each repertoire was evaluated using RTK rarefaction, the Chao1 estimator, and Recon v2.1 estimates of unobserved clonotypes. Generation probabilities were computed with OLGA for all TCRbeta clonotypes obtained by the gDNA method from a handful of donors. Here the immuneACCESS table is served through TCRdb, limited to in-frame sequences with V and J called. Missing clones are a known gap in these copies; in checked studies unresolved V genes cover under half, and the rest lacks a known reason. The D gene and trimming were derived from the DNA, and the V and J assignments and clone size from that table. The sample contains roughly 2,000,000 clones, just under 95% of them found a single time. The top ten clonotypes cover over 1.5% of the sample.

CDR1 LNHDA and CDR2 SQIVND were looked up in the germline V gene (reference sequence). V is reduced by 6 bases and J by 15 bases, leaving a spacing of 18 bases between them. Counted from cysteine to phenylalanine, this CDR3 has 12 amino acids. The only DNA kept is the CDR3, 36 bases in frame from the first base. To note about this clone: It has no known antigen specificity. Qualities for individual bases were not recorded, and no much larger clone is one base off.

CD8 naive samples were obtained by positive selection for CCR7 among CD45RO-negative cells, yielding a CD45RA+CCR7+ population from which TemRA cells were excluded. Healthy HIV-negative adults with no recently reported acute infections or vaccinations were included as donors. Every donor was a Caucasian adult living in Nashville, Tennessee, USA. Blood was collected by leukapheresis, and PBMCs were isolated by Ficoll-Histopaque density gradient centrifugation and then cryopreserved in liquid nitrogen vapor phase. Purity and quantity of every magnetically sorted T cell population were checked by analytical flow cytometry. Genomic DNA was isolated from every sorted fraction and measured by UV absorbance on a Nanodrop 2000c.

The sequencing sample was made of naive CD8+ T cells from PBMCs. The sample's cell subset or site, from its label and the paper: CD45RA+CCR7+. The receptor was derived from a man between 18 and 29 years old in good health. Some clones in this sample may be carry-over from other donors' samples. The sequence is built from TRBV19 and TRBJ2-1, with the D gene not clear enough to name. The nucleotide sequence is TGTGCCAGTAGCCATTCCGGACCGGACCTGTTCTTC. It specifies CASSHSGPDLFF.